One and the same sample provided the 8 T cell receptor beta chains below, sequenced in a study of OX40 agonist ivuxolimab in advanced cancers. Produced via immunoSEQ multiplex PCR; TCRdb's table is partial and in-frame only. The table shows about 87,000 clones, with around 87% occurring only once. The source was CD4+ or CD8+ T cells sorted from blood, collected in a trial of the OX40 agonist ivuxolimab. All receptors come from an adult with an advanced solid tumor such as melanoma, head and neck, liver or kidney cancer.

V and J are TRBV6-1 and TRBJ1-2; tentatively, D is TRBD1 (5 bases). Trimming took 3 bases from V and 5 from J, leaving 16 bases between them. This CDR3 has 15 residues. Germline assignment: CDR1 MNHNS and CDR2 SASEGT. The CDR3, as DNA: TGTGCCAGCAGTGATCGGGGCGCAACGGTGTATGGCTACACCTTC. The encoded protein is CASSDRGATVYGYTF.

The V and J genes are TRBV6-5 and TRBJ1-2; 7 nucleotides agree with TRBD1. The V gene end was trimmed by 6 bases and the J gene end by 8 bases; junction bases not matched to a gene: 12. Germline V lookup: CDR1 MNHEY, CDR2 SVGAGI. CDR3 length: 14 amino acids. The CDR3 spells CASSGGQAGEGYTF. The CDR3 coding sequence is TGTGCCAGCAGCGGAGGACAGGCCGGGGAAGGCTACACCTTC.

In this sample, this clone turned up a few times. This rearrangement joins TRBV7-3 to TRBJ1-1, with 7 nucleotides matching TRBD1. Germline V gene lookup returns CDR1 SGHTA and CDR2 FQGTGA. The CDR3 is 14 amino acids. V dropped 5 bases and J dropped 1; count of bases not matched to a gene: 4. The CDR3 sequence: CASSRQGGNTEAFF. In DNA, the CDR3 is TGTGCCAGCAGCAGACAGGGAGGGAACACTGAAGCTTTCTTT.

The chain has TRBV7-2 and TRBJ2-1; a possible D gene is TRBD2 (5 bases). The CDR3 totals 16 residues. The V end was cut by 7 bases, the J end by 4 bases, with 20 bases between. Germline V gives CDR1 SGHTA, CDR2 FQGNSA. DNA for the CDR3: TGTGCCAGCACCTCACGAGGAGGTCCAGGATACAATGAGCAGTTCTTC. Its translation: CASTSRGGPGYNEQFF.

The chain joins TRBV11-2 to TRBJ1-4; TRBD1 is a possible D gene (6 bases). Per germline, CDR1 SGHAT and CDR2 FQNNGV. V gave up 5 bases and J gave up 5 bases, with 15 bases separating them. This CDR3 is built from 15 residues. The CDR3 region is CASSPRQGSNEKLFF. CDR3 coding DNA: TGTGCCAGCAGCCCACGGCAGGGGTCAAATGAAAAACTGTTTTTT.

This clone came up a few times. The chain couples TRBV7-6 to TRBJ2-3; 11 bases are shared with TRBD2. This CDR3 has 18 residues. Per the germline V gene, CDR1 is SGHVS and CDR2 is FNYEAQ. Losses at the gene ends were 4 bases for V and 0 bases for J; bases not matched to a gene: 9. The CDR3 here is CASSSRLAGYSSTDTQYF. The CDR3, as DNA: TGTGCCAGCAGCTCCAGACTAGCGGGGTACTCTAGCACAGATACGCAGTATTTT.

This clone occurred once. J is TRBJ2-1 and V is TRBV11-1; no definite D call. From germline, CDR1 is SGHAT and CDR2 FQDESV (reference sequence). The CDR3 covers 15 residues. Trimming took 8 bases from V and 0 from J, leaving 14 bases between them. The CDR3 DNA follows: TGTGCCAGCGGGCTAAGGACCAGCTCCTACAATGAGCAGTTCTTC. Protein: CASGLRTSSYNEQFF.

This rearrangement joins TRBV5-4 to TRBJ2-2, with D perhaps matching TRBD2 (6 bases). The CDR3 is made up of 15 amino acids. Germline CDR1 reads SGHNT; CDR2 reads YYREEE (reference sequence). Trimming took 1 base from V and 1 from J, leaving 8 bases between them. The CDR3, as DNA: TGTGCCAGCAGCTTGCCGGGGGTGAACACCGGGGAGCTGTTTTTT. It specifies CASSLPGVNTGELFF.